The rows below give T cell receptor beta chains drawn from one sample of a study of T cell repertoires in cytomegalovirus infection. TCRdb processed the reads anew with MiXCR; each CDR3 protein has one entry. Of about 740,000 distinct CDR3 sequences detected, 35% appear once; the ten largest clones hold more than 2.5%. The material sequenced was PBMCs. These receptor sequences come from a human donor in good health (CMV status not recorded). Some clones in this sample may be carry-over from other donors' samples. The CDR3 runs from the conserved cysteine through the conserved F or W.

V: TRBV7-2; length: 15; CDR3: CASSFMGTNTGELFF
V: TRBV19; length: 16; CDR3: CASSPWGEPNTGELFF
V: TRBV20-1; length: 15; CDR3: CSARSRSLVGSPLHF
V: TRBV4-1; length: 16; CDR3: CASSQEHKQGSQPQHF
V: TRBV28; length: 13; CDR3: CASRDRGPYEQYF
V: TRBV7-8; length: 15; CDR3: CASRVAGGSLYEQYF
V: TRBV7-6; length: 14; CDR3: CASSPGTHTYEQYF
V: TRBV14; length: 16; CDR3: CASSQLVASRWNTQYF
V: TRBV12-3/TRBV12-4; length: 19; CDR3: CASSLISGRASSSYNEQFF
V: TRBV11-2; length: 13; CDR3: CSSSLEGNQPQHF
V: TRBV4-1; length: 18; CDR3: CASSRDPHSSVNTDTQYF
V: TRBV15; length: 15; CDR3: CATSTAGEAKNIQYF
V: TRBV4-2; length: 15; CDR3: CASSPRTGGSSPLHF
V: TRBV29-1; length: 15; CDR3: CSVAQTGSITDTQYF
V: TRBV6-1; length: 10; CDR3: CASSEWKKFF
V: TRBV11-3; length: 13; CDR3: CASTFSAGAEQFF
V: TRBV27; length: 14; CDR3: CASSIQAGGDMQYF
V: TRBV4-1; length: 13; CDR3: CASSQERSETQYF
V: TRBV7-8; length: 15; CDR3: CASSPRQGGYNEQFF
V: TRBV7-9; length: 15; CDR3: CASSLSSTTNEKLFF
V: TRBV6-6; length: 20; CDR3: CASSYRSGTPRRASNQPQHF
V: TRBV28; length: 16; CDR3: CASSIGTTQTNYGYTF
V: TRBV7-2; length: 16; CDR3: CASSLEIAGGSYEQYF
V: TRBV11-3; length: 16; CDR3: CASSLGGTASSYEQYF